The clone carrying this T cell receptor beta chain was seen many times. The data were taken from a study of regulatory T cells in long-lasting Graves disease. V lost 0 bases and J 7 bases, leaving 10 bases between the germline ends. Germline V CDR1 and CDR2: LGHDT, YNNKEL (reference sequence). The CDR3 covers 15 residues. The time point: newly diagnosed GD, antithyroid drugs for less than 3 months. Isolated PBMC RNA provided the starting material for the TCR library. To make TCR beta libraries, researchers used iRepertoire HTBI primers and Arm-PCR of CDR3 regions. TCRdb itself ran the multiplex PCR reads through MiXCR, one entry per CDR3 protein. The sample yields about 420,000 distinct CDR3 sequences, approximately 16% seen once. The same specimen was also included in a second study, on T cells in Graves' hyperthyroidism and ophthalmopathy.

Sequencing was performed on peripheral blood mononuclear cells (PBMCs), taken at new diagnosis, from a patient treated with antithyroid drugs. The chain has TRBV3-1 and TRBJ2-6; D unresolved. This sequence originates from a woman between 18 and 29 years old with Graves disease. In nucleotides, the CDR3 is TGTGCCAGCAGCCAAGATCGGCAGGCCGCCAACGTCCTGACTTTC. Protein sequence: CASSQDRQAANVLTF. Using reference TRBV3-1 and TRBJ2-6 for the parts outside the CDR3, the full variable domain is DTAVSQTPKYLVTQMGNDKSIKCEQNLGHDTMYWYKQDSKKFLKIMFSYNNKELIINETVPNRFSPKSPDKAHLNLHINSLELGDSAVYFCASSQDRQAANVLTFGAGSRLTVL.